The 24 T cell receptor beta chains below were found in one sample sequenced in a study of beta chain features in type 1 diabetes. The investigators reverse transcribed all of the isolated RNA, so they sequenced expressed TCRB transcripts. Only in-frame clones appear in the TCRdb table, and some are missing; sequencing was by immunoSEQ multiplex PCR. The repertoire holds more than 300,000 clones, approximately 15% seen once, with under 0.02% in the top ten. The sequenced sample was naive CD4+ T cells from blood. These TCRs come from a woman aged 18 to 35 in good health.

V gene TRBV19 combines with J gene TRBJ2-2; tentatively, D is TRBD1 (5 bases). Trimming removed 10 bases at V and 7 bases at J, with 10 bases between. The CDR3 loop spans 11 amino acids. CDR1 and CDR2 from the germline V gene are LNHDA and SQIVND (reference sequence). The CDR3 region is CATRVGGELFF. The DNA of the CDR3 is TGTGCCACCAGGGTGGGCGGGGAGCTGTTTTTT.

This chain joins TRBV2 and TRBJ2-3; 11 nucleotides line up with TRBD1. J was trimmed by 3 bases and V by 6 bases; bases with no gene match: 5. Germline CDR1 SNHLY, CDR2 FYNNEI. The CDR3 extends over 15 amino acids. The CDR3 spells CASRWTGGVTDTQYF. DNA for the CDR3: TGTGCCAGCAGGTGGACAGGGGGCGTGACAGATACGCAGTATTTT.

This chain uses TRBV28 with TRBJ2-1; TRBD2 is a possible D gene (5 bases). Germline CDR1 reads MDHEN; CDR2 reads SYDVKM. The CDR3 runs to 15 residues. V lost 6 bases and J lost 7, with 19 bases in between. As DNA, the CDR3 is TGTGCCAGCAGCCCCTACGGGATGACGGTTAATGAGCAGTTCTTC. This codes for CASSPYGMTVNEQFF.

This chain joins TRBV29-1 and TRBJ2-1, with 13 bases that match TRBD2. The ends lost 2 bases at V and 7 bases at J; junction bases unmatched: 8. Looked up from germline, CDR1 is SQVTM and CDR2 is ANQGSEA. There are 16 residues in the CDR3. The CDR3: CSVETPGLAGPNEQFF. The CDR3 region has the DNA TGCAGCGTTGAAACTCCGGGACTAGCGGGGCCAAATGAGCAGTTCTTC.

The chain couples TRBV30 to TRBJ1-3; D might be TRBD1 (5 bases). CDR3 size: 15 residues. Trimming took 4 bases from V and 0 from J, leaving 13 bases between them. Germline values: CDR1 GTSNPN, CDR2 SVGIG (reference sequence). CDR3: CAWKSDSHSGNTIYF. CDR3 coding DNA: TGTGCCTGGAAGTCCGACAGCCACTCTGGAAACACCATATATTTT.

V is TRBV19 and J is TRBJ2-3; weak D call: TRBD1 (6 bases). Germline CDR1 is LNHDA and CDR2 is SQIVND (reference sequence). This CDR3 spans 12 amino acids. The V and J ends lost 6 bases and 7 bases respectively, with 11 bases between them. Here the CDR3 DNA reads TGTGCCAGTAGCATGGGGGCGAATACGCAGTATTTT. Translating it yields CASSMGANTQYF.

This clone has just a few counts. The rearrangement links TRBV7-9 to TRBJ2-7, with a possible D match to TRBD1 (5 bases). This CDR3 has 12 residues. The V gene's germline CDR1 is SEHNR and CDR2 FQNEAQ (reference sequence). Trimming shortened V by 4 bases and J by 7 bases, and 11 bases separated the two germline ends. CDR3 in DNA: TGTGCCAGCAGCTCAAGGACAAGGGAGCAGTACTTC. Translated: CASSSRTREQYF.

This clone has more than one count but fewer than ten. The rearrangement links TRBV7-9 to TRBJ2-7; weak D call: TRBD2 (6 bases). Germline loops: CDR1 SEHNR, CDR2 FQNEAQ (reference sequence). The CDR3 has 14 amino acids. V was trimmed by 8 bases and J by 1 base, leaving 15 bases between them. The CDR3 DNA reads as TGTGCCAGCTCGGAGTGGGGGGTATCCTACGAGCAGTACTTC. As protein: CASSEWGVSYEQYF.

The DNA of the CDR3 is TGTGCCAGCAGCTTAAACCCCCTTCCGGGATCCGAGCAGTACTTC. It codes for CASSLNPLPGSEQYF. The chain links TRBV7-3 to TRBJ2-7; D is possibly TRBD2 (5 bases). The CDR3 is made up of 15 amino acids. Germline CDR1 and CDR2: SGHTA and FQGTGA. The V and J ends lost 1 base and 6 bases respectively, with 16 bases between them.

In its sample, this clone was seen a few times. The genes are TRBV5-1 and TRBJ2-5; D not certain. V was clipped by 0 bases and J by 5 bases, with 14 bases between them. Per the germline V gene, CDR1 is SGHRS and CDR2 is YFSETQ. The CDR3 totals 15 residues. CDR3 loop: CASSLGAIGPETQYF. DNA for the CDR3: TGCGCCAGCAGCTTGGGAGCGATAGGTCCGGAGACCCAGTACTTC.

This clone was found a few times. CDR3 loop: CASSRTPSSGANVLTF. The CDR3 nucleotides read TGTGCCAGCAGTCGGACACCGAGCTCTGGGGCCAACGTCCTGACTTTC. The rearrangement links TRBV28 to TRBJ2-6; tentatively, D is TRBD1 (5 bases). V was clipped by 5 bases and J by 0 bases, with 11 bases between them. This CDR3 spans 16 amino acids. Germline CDR1 and CDR2: MDHEN and SYDVKM. The complete variable domain, with remaining parts taken from reference TRBV28 and TRBJ2-6, reads DVKVTQSSRYLVKRTGEKVFLECVQDMDHENMFWYRQDPGLGLRLIYFSYDVKMKEKGDIPEGYSVSREKKERFSLILESASTNQTSMYLCASSRTPSSGANVLTFGAGSRLTVL.

V and J are TRBV29-1 and TRBJ2-2; 8 bases fit TRBD2. CDR1 and CDR2 from the germline V gene are SQVTM and ANQGSEA. This CDR3 has 14 residues. The V segment lost 6 bases and the J segment 2 bases; nucleotides outside the gene matches: 5. This chain's CDR3 is CSVLRTSNTGELFF. CDR3 sequence (DNA): TGCAGCGTCCTCAGGACTAGCAACACCGGGGAGCTGTTTTTT.

CDR3 in DNA: TGTGCCAGCGGCCTAGCGGGAGGGCCTTTGACAGATACGCAGTATTTT. This codes for CASGLAGGPLTDTQYF. The chain is built from TRBV11-2 and TRBJ2-3; 12 positions agree with TRBD2. Germline V gives CDR1 SGHAT, CDR2 FQNNGV. The CDR3 is 16 residues long. V shed 8 bases, J shed 3 bases, and the junction held 9 bases outside the gene matches.

This clone came up a few times. The rearrangement links TRBV18 to TRBJ1-5; 7 positions match TRBD1. This CDR3 has 12 residues. The V gene's germline CDR1 is KGHSH and CDR2 LQKENI. V lost 0 bases to trimming and J lost 12 bases; unmatched junction nucleotides: 2. CDR3 bases: TGTGCCAGCTCACCACCACAGGGGAACCAGCATTTT. This sequence encodes CASSPPQGNQHF. Filled out from reference TRBV18 and TRBJ1-5, the complete variable domain reads NAGVMQNPRHLVRRRGQEARLRCSPMKGHSHVYWYRQLPEEGLKFMVYLQKENIIDESGMPKERFSAEFPKEGPSILRIQQVVRGDSAAYFCASSPPQGNQHFGDGTRLSIL.

This clone was seen a handful of times. The chain employs TRBV28 and TRBJ2-5; possibly TRBD2 for D (6 bases). V gave up 6 bases and J gave up 4 bases, with 9 bases separating them. The germline V gene has CDR1 MDHEN and CDR2 SYDVKM. The CDR3 extends over 12 amino acids. The CDR3 sequence: CASSGSRETQYF. The CDR3 coding sequence is TGTGCCAGCAGCGGGAGTCGAGAGACCCAGTACTTC.

The sample holds a few counts of this clone. The V gene is TRBV2, the J gene TRBJ2-1; 10 bases match TRBD2. Germline V lookup: CDR1 SNHLY, CDR2 FYNNEI. The CDR3 has 14 amino acids. V lost 1 base and J lost 9; bases outside the gene matches: 3. For the CDR3, the DNA is TGTGCCAGCAGTGAAGAGCGGGGGGGAGTTGAGCAGTTCTTC. The encoded protein is CASSEERGGVEQFF. The full variable domain, completed using reference TRBV2 and TRBJ2-1, is EPEVTQTPSHQVTQMGQEVILRCVPISNHLYFYWYRQILGQKVEFLVSFYNNEISEKSEIFDDQFSVERPDGSNFTLKIRSTKLEDSAMYFCASSEERGGVEQFFGPGTRLTVL.

This clone was counted only a few times. This sample includes further DNA sequences coding for the same CDR3. The chain employs TRBV7-2 and TRBJ2-7; 9 bases map to TRBD2. The CDR3 sequence is 15 residues long. V was clipped by 3 bases and J by 0 bases; unmatched bases: 3. Germline lookup yields CDR1 SGHTA and CDR2 FQGNSA. CDR3: CASSLGSGSSYEQYF. The DNA for the CDR3 is TGTGCCAGCAGCTTGGGTAGCGGGAGCTCCTACGAGCAGTACTTC.

This clone has a handful of counts. The chain combines TRBV2 with TRBJ2-2; D remains unclear. Germline loops: CDR1 SNHLY, CDR2 FYNNEI. V was pared by 6 bases and J by 4 bases, with 12 bases between. The CDR3 is made up of 14 amino acids. The CDR3 sequence is CASSPLTRTGELFF. The CDR3 coding sequence is TGTGCCAGCAGCCCACTAACCCGCACCGGGGAGCTGTTTTTT.

This clone showed up just a few times. This rearrangement joins TRBV6-5 to TRBJ1-2; no clear D gene. V was shortened by 9 bases and J by 1 base, with 9 bases between the two germline ends. The CDR3 runs to 12 residues. Germline values: CDR1 MNHEY, CDR2 SVGAGI. CDR3 DNA: TGTGCCAGTACCGGGAGTAACTATGGCTACACCTTC. This gives the protein CASTGSNYGYTF.

There are a few counts of this clone. J is TRBJ2-5 and V is TRBV7-2, with D possibly matching TRBD1 (6 bases). From germline, CDR1 is SGHTA and CDR2 FQGNSA. The CDR3 runs 13 residues. V shed 6 bases and J shed 5 bases, with 13 bases lying between them. CDR3 in amino acids: CASSWRQEETQYF. In DNA, the CDR3 is TGTGCCAGCAGTTGGAGACAGGAGGAGACCCAGTACTTC.

The chain is built from TRBV5-1 and TRBJ1-4, with a tentative D call TRBD1 (5 bases). V gave up 0 bases and J gave up 8 bases, with 14 bases separating them. CDR3 length: 15 residues. CDR1 is SGHRS, CDR2 YFSETQ, per germline. Written as DNA, the CDR3 is TGCGCCAGCAGCTTGGAAGGGGCCTTAGGAGAAAAACTGTTTTTT. This encodes CASSLEGALGEKLFF.

This clone was observed a few times. This sequence joins TRBV5-1 and TRBJ1-2; D remains ambiguous. CDR1 is SGHRS and CDR2 is YFSETQ in the germline V gene. V lost 4 bases and J lost 5, with 15 bases in between. The CDR3 is made up of 14 amino acids. The CDR3 DNA is TGCGCCAGCAGCGGTTTGGGCAGTCGGTATGGCTACACCTTC. Encoded protein: CASSGLGSRYGYTF.

The chain has TRBV27 and TRBJ2-3, with D unclear. V lost 6 bases and J 1 base, leaving 8 bases between the germline ends. The CDR3 is 13 residues long. The V gene's germline CDR1 is MNHEY and CDR2 SMNVEV (reference sequence). The CDR3: CASSFKRTDTQYF. CDR3 coding DNA: TGTGCCAGCAGCTTTAAGCGCACAGATACGCAGTATTTT.

The rearrangement links TRBV28 to TRBJ2-3; D possibly corresponds to TRBD2 (6 bases). This CDR3 is built from 15 residues. Trimming cost V 5 bases and J 3 bases, with 15 bases left between them. Germline V gene lookup returns CDR1 MDHEN and CDR2 SYDVKM. CDR3 sequence (DNA): TGTGCCAGCAGTGGCCCGGGACTGGCGACAGATACGCAGTATTTT. Residues: CASSGPGLATDTQYF. Full variable domain (rest looked up from reference TRBV28 and TRBJ2-3): DVKVTQSSRYLVKRTGEKVFLECVQDMDHENMFWYRQDPGLGLRLIYFSYDVKMKEKGDIPEGYSVSREKKERFSLILESASTNQTSMYLCASSGPGLATDTQYFGPGTRLTVL.